The 26 T cell receptor beta chains in this list originate from one sample, sequenced in a study of T cell responses to AZD1222 COVID-19 vaccine. Clones were sequenced by immunoSEQ multiplex PCR, and TCRdb holds only the in-frame ones, with some missing. The sample carries about 88,000 clones, approximately 91% recorded once. The sequenced sample was peripheral blood, obtained on day 0 of AZD1222 vaccination. These receptors were taken from an adult in good health.

As regards this clone: One end of the junction varies from germline; a read error may be responsible. Here the CDR3 DNA reads TGTGCTAGCAGCTTAACCCCGGGGGCGAATGAGCAGTTCTTC. This gives the protein CASSLTPGANEQFF. The chain joins TRBV7-7 to TRBJ2-1; D possibly matches TRBD1 or TRBD2 (6 bases each). The V gene's germline CDR1 is SSHAT and CDR2 FNYEAQ (reference sequence). The CDR3 totals 14 residues.

The table lists this clone with a count of one. The chain joins TRBV5-1 to TRBJ2-7; the D is unclear. Germline V gives CDR1 SGHRS, CDR2 YFSETQ. Trimming removed 0 bases at V and 4 bases at J, with 8 bases between. This CDR3 contains 13 residues. CDR3 region: CASSLASQYEQYF. CDR3 DNA sequence: TGCGCCAGCAGCTTGGCATCCCAGTACGAGCAGTACTTC.

This rearrangement joins TRBV6-5 to TRBJ1-2; D gene ambiguous. Germline-derived CDR1 and CDR2 are MNHEY and SVGAGI. The CDR3 has 11 residues. V gave up 8 bases and J gave up 5 bases, with 9 bases separating them. CDR3 sequence reads: CASLDVYGYTF. The CDR3 DNA reads as TGTGCCAGCTTGGACGTTTATGGCTACACCTTC.

This rearrangement joins TRBV5-1 to TRBJ1-6; TRBD1 matches at 7 bases. The CDR3 runs 17 residues. With 0 bases clipped from V and 8 bases from J, the junction kept 11 bases outside the gene matches. The germline gives CDR1 SGHRS, CDR2 YFSETQ. CDR3 DNA sequence: TGCGCCAGCAGCTTGGCCCGGGACAGCCTGGCTGATTCACCCCTCCACTTT. Residues: CASSLARDSLADSPLHF.

This rearrangement joins TRBV3-1 (or the pseudogene TRBV3-2) to TRBJ2-7, with 8 nucleotides matching TRBD1. The V gene end was trimmed by 2 bases and the J gene end by 3 bases; junction bases not matched to a gene: 3. The CDR3 length is 14 residues. Per germline, CDR1 LGHDT and CDR2 YNNKEL (reference sequence). The DNA for the CDR3 is TGTGCCAGCAGCCAACTAGGGACAGGCTACGAGCAGTACTTC. Translation gives CASSQLGTGYEQYF.

This chain joins TRBV9 and TRBJ2-7; 8 bases line up with TRBD2. The CDR3 spans 15 residues. The germline CDR1 and CDR2 sequences are SGDLS and YYNGEE. V lost 1 base to trimming and J lost 1 base; unmatched junction nucleotides: 4. The CDR3 loop reads CASSVQSGSSYEQYF. The DNA for the CDR3 is TGTGCCAGCAGCGTACAGAGCGGGAGTTCCTACGAGCAGTACTTC.

The chain uses TRBV2 and TRBJ2-7; D remains ambiguous. The CDR3 extends over 13 amino acids. Germline CDR1 is SNHLY and CDR2 is FYNNEI. V was pared by 7 bases and J by 1 base, with 11 bases between. CDR3 in amino acids: CASTGADSYEQYF. CDR3 coding DNA: TGTGCCAGCACCGGCGCCGATTCCTACGAGCAGTACTTC.

In this sample, this clone turned up once. V usage is TRBV7-9 and J usage is TRBJ1-5, with TRBD1 identical over 11 bases. This CDR3 is 16 amino acids long. Germline CDR1 and CDR2: SEHNR and FQNEAQ (reference sequence). The ends lost 3 bases at V and 5 bases at J; junction bases unmatched: 6. The CDR3: CASSLPPGQGDQPQHF. DNA for the CDR3: TGTGCCAGCAGCTTGCCGCCGGGACAGGGGGATCAGCCCCAGCATTTT.

The J gene is TRBJ2-7, the V gene TRBV2; 9 bases map to TRBD2. CDR3 length: 16 amino acids. Germline V gene lookup returns CDR1 SNHLY and CDR2 FYNNEI. Trimming took 6 bases from V and 0 from J; bases not matched to a gene: 9. The CDR3 nucleotides read TGTGCCAGCAGGTGGAGGAGCGGGGGGCCCTCCTACGAGCAGTACTTC. Translated, it gives CASRWRSGGPSYEQYF.

The gene calls are TRBV5-8 and TRBJ1-3; D ambiguous. V was cut by 2 bases and J by 2 bases, with 14 bases left in between. CDR1 and CDR2 from the germline V gene are SGHTS and YDEGEE. The length of the CDR3 is 16 residues. CDR3 in amino acids: CASSFRPTLAGNTIYF. The CDR3 nucleotides read TGTGCCAGCAGCTTCCGCCCGACGTTGGCTGGAAACACCATATATTTT.

This clone was observed a handful of times. The chain joins TRBV9 to TRBJ1-1; unclear D gene. V lost 0 bases to trimming and J lost 1 base, with 10 bases between them. In germline, CDR1 is SGDLS, CDR2 YYNGEE. The CDR3 length is 15 residues. CDR3 protein: CASSVDLIGNTEAFF. CDR3 sequence (DNA): TGTGCCAGCAGCGTAGACTTAATAGGGAACACTGAAGCTTTCTTT.

The chain employs TRBV5-1 and TRBJ2-5; no firm D call. The V and J ends lost 1 base and 1 base respectively, with 5 bases between them. The CDR3 covers 13 residues. CDR1 and CDR2 (germline): SGHRS, YFSETQ. DNA of the CDR3: TGCGCCAGCAGCTTGATGACCCAAGAGACCCAGTACTTC. Translation: CASSLMTQETQYF.

The rearrangement links TRBV6-6 to TRBJ1-5, with a tentative D call TRBD1 (5 bases). V lost 5 bases and J lost 2, with 19 bases in between. This CDR3 is 17 amino acids long. From germline, CDR1 is MNHNY and CDR2 SVGAGI (reference sequence). The CDR3 sequence: CASSPGVGTTGNQPQHF. Here the CDR3 DNA reads TGTGCCAGCAGTCCTGGAGTAGGGACCACGGGCAATCAGCCCCAGCATTTT.

This sequence joins TRBV5-6 and TRBJ1-5; 8 bases line up with TRBD1. The trim removed 4 bases at V and 6 bases at J, leaving 3 bases unmatched. Germline V lookup: CDR1 SGHDT, CDR2 YYEEEE. CDR3 length equals 13 residues. The CDR3 loop reads CASSVDRAQPQHF. The CDR3 DNA is TGTGCCAGCAGCGTGGACAGGGCTCAGCCCCAGCATTTT.

The V and J genes are TRBV25-1 and TRBJ1-3; D is uncertain. The germline V and J ends were trimmed by 3 bases and 4 bases, with 7 bases remaining between them. Per the germline V gene, CDR1 is MGHDK and CDR2 is SYGVNS. This CDR3 has 13 residues. The chain's CDR3 is CASSDQAGNTIYF. The CDR3 DNA follows: TGTGCCAGCAGTGACCAGGCCGGAAACACCATATATTTT.

V is TRBV6-1 and J is TRBJ1-1, with TRBD1 as a possible D gene (6 bases). Trimming shortened V by 2 bases and J by 4 bases, and 14 bases separated the two germline ends. This CDR3 has 15 residues. CDR1 is MNHNS and CDR2 is SASEGT in the germline V gene. The CDR3 loop is CASSEPGAGSTEAFF. DNA for the CDR3: TGTGCCAGCAGTGAACCAGGGGCCGGGAGCACTGAAGCTTTCTTT.

This chain connects TRBV30 to TRBJ1-3; D is unresolved. The CDR3 length is 12 residues. Germline loops: CDR1 GTSNPN, CDR2 SVGIG (reference sequence). The V end was cut by 0 bases, the J end by 4 bases, with 4 bases between. The CDR3 region is CAWSVGGNTIYF. The CDR3 nucleotides read TGTGCCTGGAGTGTGGGAGGAAACACCATATATTTT.

The rearrangement uses TRBV5-6 and TRBJ2-1; 9 positions agree with TRBD1. This CDR3 is built from 19 residues. With V trimmed by 0 bases and J by 1 base, 11 bases remained unmatched. Per germline, CDR1 SGHDT and CDR2 YYEEEE. CDR3 DNA: TGTGCCAGCAGCTTGGGTGGGACAGGGAACGTAGGGTCCTACAATGAGCAGTTCTTC. Its protein is CASSLGGTGNVGSYNEQFF.

This sequence joins TRBV7-5 and TRBJ1-3. TRBV7-5 is recorded as a pseudogene. CDR3 length: 12 residues. CDR3 sequence reads: CARSLAGNTIYF. The CDR3 DNA sequence: TGTGCCAGAAGCTTAGCTGGAAACACCATATATTTT.

V and J are TRBV5-6 and TRBJ2-5, with D tentatively TRBD2 (6 bases). Deletions cut 2 bases from V and 7 bases from J, with 9 bases between. Germline V gene data show CDR1 as SGHDT and CDR2 as YYEEEE. The CDR3 has 12 amino acids. CDR3: CASSFGTPTQYF. In DNA, the CDR3 is TGTGCCAGCAGCTTTGGGACTCCGACCCAGTACTTC.

The genes are TRBV29-1 and TRBJ2-2; D perhaps matches TRBD2 (6 bases). Germline V gene sequence: CDR1 SQVTM, CDR2 ANQGSEA. The CDR3 extends over 13 amino acids. Trimming took 3 bases from V and 7 from J, leaving 12 bases between them. CDR3 sequence (DNA): TGCAGCGTTGATGGCCAAGCGGGCGGGGAGCTGTTTTTT. Translation: CSVDGQAGGELFF.

This clone has a handful of counts. V gene TRBV5-6 combines with J gene TRBJ1-1; D gene unclear. CDR3 length: 11 amino acids. Trimming removed 0 bases from V and 7 bases from J, with 4 bases in between. Germline-derived CDR1 and CDR2 are SGHDT and YYEEEE. The CDR3 nucleotides read TGTGCCAGCAGCTTGGCAGGTGAAGCTTTCTTT. Its translation: CASSLAGEAFF.

This chain links TRBV9 with TRBJ2-1; 7 nucleotides line up with TRBD1. With V trimmed by 4 bases and J by 9 bases, 13 bases remained unmatched. The CDR3 consists of 15 residues. Germline V gene sequence: CDR1 SGDLS, CDR2 YYNGEE. In DNA, the CDR3 is TGTGCCAGCAGCCCAAGGCAGGGGGACATTCTTGAGCAGTTCTTC. Its translation: CASSPRQGDILEQFF.

This clone was observed once. The chain employs TRBV18 and TRBJ2-7; 8 nucleotides align to TRBD2. The germline gives CDR1 KGHSH, CDR2 LQKENI. J gave up 4 bases and V 3 bases, and 8 bases lay outside the gene matches. The CDR3 runs 15 residues. The CDR3 nucleotides read TGTGCCAGCTCACCGGGCAGCGGGGGTTCTTACGAGCAGTACTTC. It yields the protein CASSPGSGGSYEQYF. The entire variable domain, with the rest obtained from reference TRBV18 and TRBJ2-7, is as follows: NAGVMQNPRHLVRRRGQEARLRCSPMKGHSHVYWYRQLPEEGLKFMVYLQKENIIDESGMPKERFSAEFPKEGPSILRIQQVVRGDSAAYFCASSPGSGGSYEQYFGPGTRLTVT.

The chain combines TRBV20-1 with TRBJ1-5; D gene unclear. The ends were cut back, 3 bases at V and 2 bases at J, with 8 bases in the middle. CDR3 length equals 13 residues. Per the germline V gene, CDR1 is DFQATT and CDR2 is SNEGSKA (reference sequence). CDR3 coding DNA: TGCAGTGCTAGTTCGGGCGGCAATCAGCCCCAGCATTTT. Protein sequence: CSASSGGNQPQHF.

The chain recombines TRBV18 with TRBJ1-5; D is unclear. Germline V gene data show CDR1 as KGHSH and CDR2 as LQKENI. The V gene lost 5 bases and the J gene lost 4 bases, with 9 bases spanning the gap. CDR3 length: 13 amino acids. This CDR3 is CASSSEGNQPQHF. The CDR3 DNA reads TGTGCCAGCTCATCGGAAGGGAATCAGCCCCAGCATTTT.